This T cell receptor (beta chain) is from a study of blood T cell repertoires in COVID-19. Study background: The samples span acute and convalescent COVID-19 from the United States, Italy and Spain. Sources were T cells, B-cell-depleted T cells, or PBMCs; the material itself was cDNA or gDNA.

CDR3 size: 16 residues. Losses at the gene ends were 6 bases for V and 4 bases for J; bases not matched to a gene: 14. The germline V gene has CDR1 SGHVS and CDR2 FQNEAQ. Clones were sequenced by immunoSEQ multiplex PCR, and TCRdb holds only the in-frame ones, with some missing. The repertoire holds 100,000 to 150,000 clones, approximately 80% seen once, with 2% to 3% in the top ten. The material sequenced was peripheral blood. The chain recombines TRBV7-8 with TRBJ2-7; 8 bases align to TRBD1. This TCR derives from a man aged 50 to 60 with acute or convalescent COVID-19. CDR3 in amino acids: CASRKRGGQGWYEQYF. Written as DNA, the CDR3 is TGTGCCAGCAGGAAAAGGGGCGGACAGGGATGGTACGAGCAGTACTTC.